This passage covers 2 T cell receptor beta chains from one sample sequenced in a study of tissue T cells after allogeneic stem cell transplantation. Clones were read by immunoSEQ multiplex PCR, and TCRdb kept only the in-frame ones, dropping some. Of about 26,000 clones listed, around 90% are singletons. The source material was blood, sampled before transplantation. These receptors all stem from a male donor at least 60 years old who later had graft-versus-host disease after an allogeneic stem cell transplant.

V gene TRBV9 combines with J gene TRBJ2-3; D is undetermined. CDR1 and CDR2 (germline): SGDLS, YYNGEE. This CDR3 has 14 residues. V was clipped by 4 bases and J by 4 bases, with 13 bases between them. Here the CDR3 reads CASSPVPQADTQYF. For the CDR3, the DNA is TGTGCCAGCAGCCCCGTTCCCCAAGCAGATACGCAGTATTTT. Using reference TRBV9 and TRBJ2-3 for the parts outside the CDR3, the full variable domain is DSGVTQTPKHLITATGQRVTLRCSPRSGDLSVYWYQQSLDQGLQFLIQYYNGEERAKGNILERFSAQQFPDLHSELNLSSLELGDSALYFCASSPVPQADTQYFGPGTRLTVL.

V gene TRBV7-2 combines with J gene TRBJ2-2; 10 bases match TRBD2. CDR1 SGHTA and CDR2 FQGNSA come from the germline V gene. This CDR3 spans 17 amino acids. V lost 1 base, J lost 5 bases, and 7 bases stayed unmatched. CDR3 nucleotides: TGTGCCAGCAGCTTAGTGGCTAGCGGGAGAATGACCGGGGAGCTGTTTTTT. This gives the protein CASSLVASGRMTGELFF.